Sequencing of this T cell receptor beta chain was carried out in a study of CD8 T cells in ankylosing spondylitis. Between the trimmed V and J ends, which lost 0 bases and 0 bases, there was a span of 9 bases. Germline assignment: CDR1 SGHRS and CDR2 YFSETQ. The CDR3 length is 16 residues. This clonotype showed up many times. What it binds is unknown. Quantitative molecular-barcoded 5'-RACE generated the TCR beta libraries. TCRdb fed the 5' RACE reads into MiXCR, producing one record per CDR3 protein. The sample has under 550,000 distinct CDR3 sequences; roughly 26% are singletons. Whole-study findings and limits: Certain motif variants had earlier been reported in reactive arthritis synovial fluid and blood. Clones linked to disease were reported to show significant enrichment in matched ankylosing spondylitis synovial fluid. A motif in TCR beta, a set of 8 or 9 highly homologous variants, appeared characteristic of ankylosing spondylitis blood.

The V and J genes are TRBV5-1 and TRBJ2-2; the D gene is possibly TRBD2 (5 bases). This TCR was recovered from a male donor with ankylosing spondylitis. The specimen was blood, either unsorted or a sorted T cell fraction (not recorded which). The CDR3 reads CASSLASLANTGELFF. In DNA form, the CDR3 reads TGCGCCAGCAGCTTGGCTAGCCTCGCGAACACCGGGGAGCTGTTTTTT.